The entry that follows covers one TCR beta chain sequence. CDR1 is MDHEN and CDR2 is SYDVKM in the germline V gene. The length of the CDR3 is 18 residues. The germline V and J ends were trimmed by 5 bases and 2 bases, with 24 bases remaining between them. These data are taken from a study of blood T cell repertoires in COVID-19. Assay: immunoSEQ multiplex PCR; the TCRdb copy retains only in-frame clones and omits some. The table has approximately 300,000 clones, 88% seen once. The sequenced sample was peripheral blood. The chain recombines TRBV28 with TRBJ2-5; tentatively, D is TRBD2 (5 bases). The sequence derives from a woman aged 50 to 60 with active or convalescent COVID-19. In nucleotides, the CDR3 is TGTGCCAGCAGTCGCGGGCCAAAAGCAAACCCGCTTCAAGAGACCCAGTACTTC. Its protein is CASSRGPKANPLQETQYF.